What follows are 27 T cell receptor beta chains derived from one specimen sequenced in a study of CD8+ T cells in alopecia areata. Stated treatment: oral pan-JAK inhibitor, 5-10 mg twice daily. Reverse transcription of extracted RNA yielded cDNA, which provided the sequencing template. Method: immunoSEQ multiplex PCR; TCRdb's copy keeps in-frame clones and lacks some. Among 90,000 to 100,000 clones listed, roughly two thirds were seen once. The material sequenced was CD8+ T cells sorted from blood, taken at week 4, from a patient treated with tofacitinib. The receptors derive from a human donor with alopecia areata.

J is TRBJ2-7 and V is TRBV27; perhaps TRBD1 as D (6 bases). Germline V gene lookup returns CDR1 MNHEY and CDR2 SMNVEV (reference sequence). The CDR3 contains 14 residues. The germline V and J ends were trimmed by 2 bases and 3 bases, with 11 bases remaining between them. CDR3 coding DNA: TGTGCCAGCAGTTTACAGGCCAGGGGCTACGAGCAGTACTTC. Its translation: CASSLQARGYEQYF.

This clone has only a few counts. The chain combines TRBV27 with TRBJ1-5; the D is unclear. This CDR3 contains 14 residues. V was clipped by 6 bases and J by 5 bases, with 14 bases between them. The germline CDR1 and CDR2 sequences are MNHEY and SMNVEV (reference sequence). The DNA of the CDR3 is TGTGCCAGCAGGGAGAGACCGGGTGATCAGCCCCAGCATTTT. Translating it yields CASRERPGDQPQHF.

The chain has TRBV5-1 and TRBJ1-1, with TRBD1 matching over 11 bases. The germline V gene encodes CDR1 SGHRS and CDR2 YFSETQ. The CDR3 has 15 amino acids. Trimming at V came to 2 bases and at J to 5 bases, leaving 5 bases not matched to a gene. The CDR3 spells CASSFGTGGETEAFF. For the CDR3, the DNA is TGCGCCAGCAGCTTTGGGACAGGGGGAGAGACTGAAGCTTTCTTT.

V and J are TRBV5-1 and TRBJ2-7; 7 bases map to TRBD1. Per the germline V gene, CDR1 is SGHRS and CDR2 is YFSETQ. This CDR3 has 17 amino acids. The V segment lost 4 bases and the J segment 1 base; nucleotides outside the gene matches: 14. CDR3 nucleotides: TGCGCCAGCAGCGACCCGACAGGGATGGGGCTATCCTACGAGCAGTACTTC. Its translation: CASSDPTGMGLSYEQYF.

The chain carries TRBV7-9 and TRBJ2-1, with D perhaps TRBD1 or TRBD2 (6 bases each). Germline-derived CDR1 and CDR2 are SEHNR and FQNEAQ (reference sequence). The V gene lost 4 bases and the J gene lost 4 bases, with 20 bases spanning the gap. This CDR3 spans 17 amino acids. The CDR3 is CASSSPGGETLYNEQFF. The CDR3 DNA reads as TGTGCCAGCAGCTCTCCCGGGGGCGAAACCTTATACAATGAGCAGTTCTTC.

The chain joins TRBV9 to TRBJ2-5, with 9 bases lining up with TRBD1. This CDR3 contains 14 residues. With 4 bases clipped from V and 3 bases from J, the junction kept 4 bases outside the gene matches. The germline V gene has CDR1 SGDLS and CDR2 YYNGEE. The CDR3 DNA is TGTGCCAGCAGCTACGGGACAGGGAAAGAGACCCAGTACTTC. Translated: CASSYGTGKETQYF.

The chain has TRBV28 and TRBJ2-7, with a tentative D call TRBD1 (5 bases). This CDR3 comprises 11 residues. The germline V gene encodes CDR1 MDHEN and CDR2 SYDVKM. In nucleotides, the CDR3 is TGTGCGGTACAGGATTCCTACGAGCAGTACTTC. This sequence encodes CAVQDSYEQYF.

The genes are TRBV9 and TRBJ1-1; D unresolved. CDR1 is SGDLS and CDR2 is YYNGEE in the germline V gene. Trimming removed 0 bases at V and 4 bases at J, with 7 bases between. The length of the CDR3 is 13 residues. CDR3 sequence reads: CASSVGSRTEAFF. DNA for the CDR3: TGTGCCAGCAGCGTAGGGTCCCGCACTGAAGCTTTCTTT. Full variable domain (rest looked up from reference TRBV9 and TRBJ1-1): DSGVTQTPKHLITATGQRVTLRCSPRSGDLSVYWYQQSLDQGLQFLIQYYNGEERAKGNILERFSAQQFPDLHSELNLSSLELGDSALYFCASSVGSRTEAFFGQGTRLTVV.

The chain links TRBV7-2 to TRBJ2-5, with 8 bases that match TRBD2. This CDR3 spans 16 amino acids. J was trimmed by 7 bases and V by 1 base; bases with no gene match: 11. Germline loops: CDR1 SGHTA, CDR2 FQGNSA. The CDR3 region is CASSLVEGLAPVTQYF. CDR3 sequence (DNA): TGTGCCAGCAGCTTAGTTGAAGGACTAGCCCCAGTGACCCAGTACTTC.

This clone was recorded a few times. V is TRBV2 and J is TRBJ2-1, with D perhaps assigned TRBD1 or TRBD2 (5 bases each). The CDR3 runs 15 residues. Trimming took 8 bases from V and 1 from J, leaving 15 bases between them. In germline, CDR1 is SNHLY, CDR2 FYNNEI. This CDR3 is CASAPGPGSYNEQFF. In DNA form, the CDR3 reads TGTGCCAGCGCCCCGGGACCGGGGTCCTACAATGAGCAGTTCTTC.

This chain uses TRBV2 with TRBJ2-3, with D hard to call. CDR1 is SNHLY, CDR2 FYNNEI, per germline. Trimming removed 6 bases from V and 6 bases from J, with 13 bases in between. The CDR3 runs 13 residues. The DNA of the CDR3 is TGTGCCAGCAGGCCCCCGGTGGAGGATACGCAGTATTTT. Amino acids: CASRPPVEDTQYF.

V gene TRBV5-6 combines with J gene TRBJ2-1; the match to TRBD2 covers 10 bases. With V trimmed by 0 bases and J by 8 bases, 8 bases remained unmatched. The germline gives CDR1 SGHDT, CDR2 YYEEEE. This CDR3 contains 16 residues. The CDR3 coding sequence is TGTGCCAGCAGCTTGGGGACTAGCGGAAGGGGGCATGAGCAGTTCTTC. This sequence encodes CASSLGTSGRGHEQFF.

The chain uses TRBV6-1 and TRBJ2-7; D uncertain. Per germline, CDR1 MNHNS and CDR2 SASEGT. Trimming stripped 8 bases from V and 2 bases from J, with 13 bases between. This CDR3 is built from 13 residues. The CDR3 spells CASLGRTTYEQYF. The CDR3 coding sequence is TGTGCCAGCTTGGGTCGGACGACCTACGAGCAGTACTTC.

This sequence joins TRBV7-8 and TRBJ2-4; weak D call: TRBD2 (6 bases). The CDR3 sequence is 16 residues long. Trimming stripped 4 bases from V and 0 bases from J, with 13 bases between. The germline V gene has CDR1 SGHVS and CDR2 FQNEAQ. The CDR3: CASSSYSGPAKNIQYF. The CDR3 DNA reads TGTGCCAGCAGCTCCTATAGCGGTCCAGCCAAAAACATTCAGTACTTC.

In this sample, this clone turned up a few times. The gene calls are TRBV29-1 and TRBJ2-1, with 11 bases aligning to TRBD2. CDR1 is SQVTM and CDR2 is ANQGSEA in the germline V gene. The CDR3 length is 15 residues. The V segment lost 2 bases and the J segment 3 bases; nucleotides outside the gene matches: 3. This CDR3 reads CSVERTSGGYNEQFF. The CDR3 DNA is TGCAGCGTTGAAAGAACTAGCGGGGGCTACAATGAGCAGTTCTTC.

The rearrangement uses TRBV6-5 and TRBJ1-5, with TRBD1 identical over 9 bases. Unmatched junction bases numbered 4, after V lost 6 bases and J lost 7 bases. The CDR3 spans 13 residues. The V gene's germline CDR1 is MNHEY and CDR2 SVGAGI. The CDR3 reads CASRRTGEQPQHF. CDR3 DNA sequence: TGTGCCAGCAGGAGGACAGGGGAACAGCCCCAGCATTTT.

The chain combines TRBV6-5 with TRBJ2-7, with 8 bases identical to TRBD1. This CDR3 has 14 residues. Germline V CDR1 and CDR2: MNHEY, SVGAGI. V shed 2 bases, J shed 2 bases, and the junction held 2 bases outside the gene matches. The CDR3 loop reads CASSYRTGTYEQYF. For the CDR3, the DNA is TGTGCCAGCAGTTACCGGACAGGGACCTACGAGCAGTACTTC.

This chain connects TRBV25-1 to TRBJ1-5, with 8 nucleotides matching TRBD1. The CDR3 totals 14 residues. Germline V gene sequence: CDR1 MGHDK, CDR2 SYGVNS. With 4 bases clipped from V and 6 bases from J, the junction kept 5 bases outside the gene matches. Here the CDR3 DNA reads TGTGCCAGCAGTGGTACAGGGGGAGGTCAGCCCCAGCATTTT. This sequence encodes CASSGTGGGQPQHF. The full variable domain, in which reference TRBV25-1 and TRBJ1-5 provide the parts outside the CDR3, is EADIYQTPRYLVIGTGKKITLECSQTMGHDKMYWYQQDPGMELHLIHYSYGVNSTEKGDLSSESTVSRIRTEHFPLTLESARPSHTSQYLCASSGTGGGQPQHFGDGTRLSIL.

This rearrangement joins TRBV5-6 to TRBJ2-5, with D possibly called TRBD1 or TRBD2 (5 bases each). The CDR3 is 13 residues long. Germline CDR1 and CDR2: SGHDT and YYEEEE. V shed 5 bases and J shed 3 bases, with 11 bases lying between them. The CDR3 is CASRWDVEETQYF. The CDR3 coding sequence is TGTGCCAGCAGGTGGGACGTCGAAGAGACCCAGTACTTC.

The rearrangement joins TRBV15 to TRBJ2-3, with a possible D match to TRBD2 (6 bases). Trimming cost V 8 bases and J 2 bases, with 17 bases left between them. The CDR3 consists of 15 residues. The germline gives CDR1 LNHNV, CDR2 YYDKDF (reference sequence). This CDR3 is CATGPGRGTTDTQYF. In DNA form, the CDR3 reads TGTGCCACCGGCCCAGGTCGGGGGACCACAGATACGCAGTATTTT.

The chain has TRBV2 and TRBJ2-7; D perhaps matches TRBD1 (7 bases). Germline V lookup: CDR1 SNHLY, CDR2 FYNNEI. Deletions cut 4 bases from V and 4 bases from J, with 14 bases between. This CDR3 is built from 14 residues. The CDR3 is CASSALAGGYEQYF. The CDR3 DNA sequence: TGTGCCAGCAGTGCTTTGGCAGGGGGGTACGAGCAGTACTTC.

The chain recombines TRBV5-6 with TRBJ1-2; D ambiguous. The CDR3 is made up of 14 amino acids. Germline lookup yields CDR1 SGHDT and CDR2 YYEEEE. Deletions cut 0 bases from V and 8 bases from J, with 14 bases between. This CDR3 reads CASSLGSPVDGYTF. CDR3 nucleotide sequence: TGTGCCAGCAGCTTGGGCAGCCCAGTCGACGGCTACACCTTC.

This clone was recorded a few times. The chain links TRBV29-1 to TRBJ1-2, with 7 bases aligning to TRBD1. The CDR3 consists of 13 residues. Germline CDR1 and CDR2: SQVTM and ANQGSEA. Trimming took 2 bases from V and 5 from J; bases not matched to a gene: 5. The CDR3 sequence is CSVEQGDRYGYTF. DNA of the CDR3: TGCAGCGTTGAACAGGGGGATCGTTATGGCTACACCTTC.

The genes are TRBV29-1 and TRBJ1-3; D remains unclear. This CDR3 has 13 amino acids. Germline V gene data show CDR1 as SQVTM and CDR2 as ANQGSEA. The V and J ends lost 7 bases and 0 bases respectively, with 10 bases between them. The DNA of the CDR3 is TGCAGCGGTTACTTCAGCTCTGGAAACACCATATATTTT. Protein: CSGYFSSGNTIYF.

This clone was counted only a few times. V and J are TRBV5-1 and TRBJ2-2; D uncertain. Germline values: CDR1 SGHRS, CDR2 YFSETQ. V lost 0 bases, J lost 0 bases, and 6 bases lay in between. The CDR3 is 15 amino acids. As DNA, the CDR3 is TGCGCCAGCAGCTTGGGACCCGCGAACACCGGGGAGCTGTTTTTT. This gives the protein CASSLGPANTGELFF.

Worth noting for this clone: This CDR3 is also generated by other DNA sequences in the sample. The V call is TRBV2, the J call TRBJ2-7; TRBD1 matches 7 bases. Trimming took 1 base from V and 0 from J; bases not matched to a gene: 3. In germline, CDR1 is SNHLY, CDR2 FYNNEI. The CDR3 contains 15 residues. CDR3 DNA: TGTGCCAGCAGTGAAGGGACAGGCAGCTCCTACGAGCAGTACTTC. Protein sequence: CASSEGTGSSYEQYF.

The genes are TRBV6-5 and TRBJ1-1, with D tentatively TRBD1 (6 bases). V lost 6 bases to trimming and J lost 6 bases, with 14 bases between them. CDR1 is MNHEY, CDR2 SVGAGI, per germline. This CDR3 spans 13 amino acids. CDR3 protein: CASSPTGFAEAFF. The CDR3 nucleotides read TGTGCCAGCAGCCCTACAGGGTTCGCTGAAGCTTTCTTT.